Below, 7 T cell receptor beta chains from the same sample are listed, as sequenced in a study of T cells in Graves' hyperthyroidism and ophthalmopathy (dated by TCRdb to between 2018 and 2021). Library preparation employed multiplex PCR. Instrument used: Illumina HiSeq 2000. The TCR beta CDR3 regions were amplified from the RNA transcripts. The TCR CDR3 was subjected to a first round of RT-PCR using the HTBI primer set and the Qiagen OneStep RT-PCR kit. TCRdb reanalyzed the raw reads on its own, using fastp at Q25 for trimming and MiXCR for clone calling, and kept in-frame beta chains. Rows are unified per CDR3 protein, each entry keeping the most common DNA and genes. The sample profile shows a few hundred thousand distinct CDR3 sequences; around a sixth of them were found once. The ten biggest clones cover less than 9.5% of the sample. Sequenced material: blood. These receptors came from a woman aged 30 to 39 with Graves' hyperthyroidism.

This clonotype was observed at least ten times. The J gene is TRBJ1-1, the V gene TRBV20-1, with D tentatively TRBD1 (5 bases). The CDR3 is 15 amino acids. From germline, CDR1 is DFQATT and CDR2 SNEGSKA (reference sequence). CDR3 amino acids: CSAQGADYFDTEAFF. As DNA, the CDR3 is TGCAGCGCGCAGGGTGCGGATTATTTTGACACTGAAGCTTTCTTT.

This clonotype showed up many times. The gene calls are TRBV11-2 and TRBJ2-3; 9 bases map to TRBD2. With 5 bases clipped from V and 5 bases from J, the junction kept 14 bases outside the gene matches. CDR1 is SGHAT, CDR2 FQNNGV, per germline. The CDR3 is 17 residues long. The CDR3 protein is CASSTGVVAGAGDTQYF. In nucleotides, the CDR3 is TGTGCCAGCAGCACGGGGGTGGTAGCGGGAGCGGGAGATACGCAGTATTTT.

In this sample, this clonotype turned up many times. The chain links TRBV5-1 to TRBJ2-1; 11 bases fit TRBD1. Trimming removed 0 bases from V and 3 bases from J; junction bases left unmatched: 8. This CDR3 contains 18 residues. Germline V lookup: CDR1 SGHRS, CDR2 YFSETQ. The CDR3 is CASSLGGTGGQYYNEQFF. The DNA of the CDR3 is TGCGCCAGCAGCTTGGGGGGGACAGGGGGGCAATACTACAATGAGCAGTTCTTC.

This clonotype has at least ten counts. The J gene is TRBJ1-6, the V gene TRBV28; TRBD1 is a possible D gene (5 bases). Trimming removed 5 bases at V and 4 bases at J, with 15 bases between. Germline assignment: CDR1 MDHEN and CDR2 SYDVKM. This CDR3 comprises 16 residues. CDR3 DNA: TGTGCCAGCAGTACCCGGTTAGGGACTTATAATTCACCCCTCCACTTT. Translation gives CASSTRLGTYNSPLHF.

The V call is TRBV5-8, the J call TRBJ2-1, with D tentatively TRBD1 or TRBD2 (6 bases each). The CDR3 totals 15 residues. Germline V gene lookup returns CDR1 SGHTS and CDR2 YDEGEE. The V gene lost 4 bases and the J gene lost 9 bases, with 20 bases spanning the gap. In nucleotides, the CDR3 is TGTGCCAGCAGCATGGAGAGTCGGGGGCGTGTTGAGCAGTTCTTC. Residues: CASSMESRGRVEQFF.

CDR3 nucleotides: TGTGCCAGCAGCCCACGGACTAGCGGGAGGGGGTACGAGCAGTACTTC. The encoded protein is CASSPRTSGRGYEQYF. The rearrangement links TRBV7-2 to TRBJ2-7; 15 bases line up with TRBD2. V trimming: 5 bases; J trimming: 4 bases; junction bases outside the gene matches: 6. CDR1 is SGHTA and CDR2 is FQGNSA in the germline V gene. This CDR3 is 16 amino acids long.

Comments on this clonotype: A clone one base away is much larger, so this may be a read error. V and J are TRBV7-2 and TRBJ2-7; the D gene is possibly TRBD2 (6 bases). CDR3 size: 14 residues. Trimming pared 3 bases from V and 6 bases from J, leaving 15 bases between. Per germline, CDR1 SGHTA and CDR2 FQGNSA. CDR3 loop: CASSLRVTGAEQYF. The CDR3 DNA reads as TGTGCCAGCAGCTTGAGGGTAACGGGAGCCGAGCAGTACTTC.